The 27 T cell receptor beta chains reported below all come from one sample, sequenced in a study of response to subunit inactivated influenza vaccine. TCRdb analysed the RT-PCR reads with MiXCR anew, one entry per CDR3 protein. Of roughly 710,000 distinct CDR3 sequences in the sample, 12% to 15% were seen once. Source: PBMCs from blood, taken 14 days before vaccination. These TCRs come from a man in his forties or fifties who received an inactivated influenza vaccine.

The chain uses TRBV2 and TRBJ2-3, with D perhaps TRBD1 (7 bases). The ends were cut back, 5 bases at V and 8 bases at J, with 17 bases in the middle. Germline-derived CDR1 and CDR2 are SNHLY and FYNNEI. The CDR3 totals 14 residues. CDR3 loop: CASSRGTVLGTQYF. CDR3 nucleotide sequence: TGTGCCAGCAGTCGGGGGACAGTTTTGGGTACGCAGTATTTT.

The chain is built from TRBV15 and TRBJ2-7, with D possibly TRBD1 on 5 matching bases. There are 12 residues in the CDR3. The germline V gene has CDR1 LNHNV and CDR2 YYDKDF (reference sequence). V was trimmed by 3 bases and J by 3 bases, leaving 6 bases between them. CDR3 sequence reads: CATSSRDYEQYF. DNA for the CDR3: TGTGCCACCAGCAGCAGGGACTACGAGCAGTACTTC.

This clonotype occurred many times. Here the CDR3 DNA reads TGCAGCGTTTACCCACAGGGGACGTTAGAGACCCAGTACTTC. Protein sequence: CSVYPQGTLETQYF. The J gene is TRBJ2-5, the V gene TRBV29-1; TRBD1 aligns across 7 bases. V was clipped by 5 bases and J by 4 bases; unmatched bases: 10. CDR1 and CDR2 (germline): SQVTM, ANQGSEA. The CDR3 runs 14 residues.

This clonotype showed up many times. V usage is TRBV3-1 and J usage is TRBJ1-1, with D uncertain. CDR1 is LGHDT and CDR2 is YNNKEL in the germline V gene (reference sequence). The CDR3 spans 14 residues. The ends were cut back, 4 bases at V and 1 base at J, with 10 bases in the middle. The CDR3 coding sequence is TGTGCCAGCAGCCGGAACAGACAGAACACTGAAGCTTTCTTT. Translation gives CASSRNRQNTEAFF.

There are a few counts of this clonotype. This rearrangement joins TRBV20-1 to TRBJ2-7, with TRBD1 identical over 7 bases. The CDR3 length is 12 residues. V shed 6 bases, J shed 2 bases, and the junction held 4 bases outside the gene matches. Germline V gene lookup returns CDR1 DFQATT and CDR2 SNEGSKA (reference sequence). This CDR3 is CSATDRTYEQYF. The CDR3, as DNA: TGCAGTGCGACGGACAGGACCTACGAGCAGTACTTC.

Only a few counts were recorded for this clonotype. The chain has TRBV4-1 and TRBJ2-6; D unclear. Trimming left V 1 base short and J 1 base short, with 5 bases between. Germline assignment: CDR1 MGHRA and CDR2 YSYEKL. This CDR3 is 15 amino acids long. This chain's CDR3 is CASSQGVSGANVLTF. CDR3 DNA: TGCGCCAGCAGCCAAGGTGTGTCTGGGGCCAACGTCCTGACTTTC.

This clonotype was counted a few times. This chain connects TRBV12-3 or TRBV12-4 to TRBJ2-3, with no clear D. The V and J ends lost 8 bases and 2 bases respectively, with 14 bases between them. The CDR3 totals 14 residues. The CDR3 region is CASRIIESTDTQYF. The CDR3 nucleotides read TGTGCCAGCCGTATTATCGAGTCCACAGATACGCAGTATTTT.

On this clonotype: Given a much more abundant clone one base away, this may be a read error. The gene calls are TRBV20-1 and TRBJ2-3, with 9 bases that match TRBD2. Germline CDR1 DFQATT, CDR2 SNEGSKA (reference sequence). The CDR3 length is 15 residues. V lost 7 bases to trimming and J lost 2 bases; unmatched junction nucleotides: 10. The CDR3 spells CSVSSSGVNTDTQYF. CDR3 nucleotide sequence: TGCAGTGTTAGTTCTAGCGGGGTGAACACAGATACGCAGTATTTT.

The chain has TRBV20-1 and TRBJ2-7; possible D gene TRBD1, 5 bases. The germline V gene encodes CDR1 DFQATT and CDR2 SNEGSKA (reference sequence). V was trimmed by 3 bases and J by 3 bases, leaving 9 bases between them. The CDR3 contains 12 residues. For the CDR3, the DNA is TGCAGTGCTAGGGGGCATCTCTACGAGCAGTACTTC. This translates into CSARGHLYEQYF.

The rearrangement uses TRBV6-5 and TRBJ2-7; D may be TRBD1 (6 bases). The CDR3 runs 15 residues. In germline, CDR1 is MNHEY, CDR2 SVGAGI. Trimming stripped 3 bases from V and 1 base from J, with 13 bases between. CDR3 in amino acids: CASSYGQLPSYEQYF. The CDR3, as DNA: TGTGCCAGCAGTTATGGACAGCTTCCGTCCTACGAGCAGTACTTC.

To note about this clonotype: An end of the junction differs from the germline gene, which may be a read error. This rearrangement joins TRBV4-2 to TRBJ2-7; D unresolved. The germline gives CDR1 LGHNA, CDR2 YNFKEQ. The length of the CDR3 is 15 residues. The DNA for the CDR3 is TGTGTCAGCAGCCGGATCGCGGAAAGGTTCCACGAGCAGTACTTC. This gives the protein CVSSRIAERFHEQYF.

This clonotype was seen repeatedly, ten times or more. The J gene is TRBJ1-2, the V gene TRBV29-1; possibly TRBD1 for D (5 bases). The germline gives CDR1 SQVTM, CDR2 ANQGSEA. Trimming left V 4 bases short and J 8 bases short, with 14 bases between. The CDR3 is 12 amino acids. CDR3 protein: CSVGTPTRGYTF. For the CDR3, the DNA is TGCAGCGTTGGGACACCAACGCGGGGCTACACCTTC.

The genes are TRBV7-8 and TRBJ2-5; D is undetermined. The V end lost 5 bases, the J end lost 0 bases, and 13 bases lay between the germline ends. CDR1 is SGHVS and CDR2 is FQNEAQ in the germline V gene. This CDR3 has 15 residues. The CDR3 region has the DNA TGTGCCAGCAGCAAAACGAGTAGTAACCAAGAGACCCAGTACTTC. It encodes CASSKTSSNQETQYF.

J is TRBJ2-7 and V is TRBV5-1, with TRBD1 identical over 8 bases. V lost 5 bases to trimming and J lost 3 bases; unmatched junction nucleotides: 7. The CDR3 consists of 14 residues. Germline-derived CDR1 and CDR2 are SGHRS and YFSETQ. CDR3 loop: CASRTTGDNYEQYF. The CDR3 DNA follows: TGCGCCAGCAGGACGACAGGGGATAACTACGAGCAGTACTTC.

This clonotype was seen only once. The chain links TRBV6-1 to TRBJ2-7; D perhaps matches TRBD1 (5 bases). V lost 6 bases and J lost 6, with 18 bases in between. Germline-derived CDR1 and CDR2 are MNHNS and SASEGT. CDR3 length: 14 amino acids. The CDR3 region is CASSRNGQGGEQYF. In nucleotides, the CDR3 is TGTGCCAGCAGCCGCAACGGGCAGGGCGGCGAGCAGTACTTC.

There are a few counts of this clonotype. The chain has TRBV24-1 and TRBJ2-1, with TRBD1 identical over 8 bases. The germline V gene encodes CDR1 KGHDR and CDR2 SFDVKD. The trim removed 4 bases at V and 5 bases at J, leaving 9 bases unmatched. The length of the CDR3 is 16 residues. This chain's CDR3 is CATSDADRDEDNEQFF. DNA of the CDR3: TGTGCCACCAGTGACGCGGACAGGGACGAGGACAATGAGCAGTTCTTC.

This clonotype showed up many times. The chain employs TRBV6-2 or TRBV6-3 and TRBJ2-7, with 7 bases aligning to TRBD1. Trimming took 7 bases from V and 3 from J; bases not matched to a gene: 12. CDR1 is MNHEY and CDR2 is SVGEGT in the germline V gene. This CDR3 contains 15 residues. The CDR3 DNA reads as TGTGCCAGCACCTATGGGGACAGTAGAGACTACGAGCAGTACTTC. The encoded protein is CASTYGDSRDYEQYF.

This clonotype was found a few times. The rearrangement links TRBV4-2 to TRBJ1-1; D is unclear. The CDR3 is made up of 14 amino acids. V was pared by 0 bases and J by 5 bases, with 10 bases between. Germline V CDR1 and CDR2: LGHNA, YNFKEQ. The CDR3 DNA is TGTGCCAGCAGCCAAGATCGGGGAAGGACTGAAGCTTTCTTT. It encodes CASSQDRGRTEAFF.

A note on this clonotype: A read error is possible here, since a much larger clone lies one base away. The CDR3 loop reads CSAEAGEQVYNEQFF. The DNA of the CDR3 is TGCAGCGCCGAGGCGGGGGAACAGGTCTACAATGAGCAGTTCTTC. This chain joins TRBV29-1 and TRBJ2-1; TRBD2 aligns across 7 bases. Germline V gene data show CDR1 as SQVTM and CDR2 as ANQGSEA. CDR3 length: 15 amino acids. The V gene end was trimmed by 7 bases and the J gene end by 3 bases; junction bases not matched to a gene: 12.

This sequence joins TRBV3-1 and TRBJ1-1; possibly TRBD1 for D (5 bases). Germline CDR1 reads LGHDT; CDR2 reads YNNKEL (reference sequence). V gave up 3 bases and J gave up 0 bases, with 14 bases separating them. The CDR3 is made up of 16 amino acids. Here the CDR3 reads CASSQGPTEVNTEAFF. CDR3 nucleotides: TGTGCCAGCAGCCAGGGGCCTACCGAAGTGAACACTGAAGCTTTCTTT.

This chain uses TRBV6-2 or TRBV6-3 with TRBJ2-1; 11 nucleotides align to TRBD1. V was pared by 5 bases and J by 2 bases, with 11 bases of the junction left unmatched. From germline, CDR1 is MNHEY and CDR2 SVGEGT. The CDR3 spans 18 residues. The CDR3 DNA sequence: TGTGCCAGCAGTCTTCCCCCCGGGACAGGGGGGACCTACAATGAGCAGTTCTTC. Translation gives CASSLPPGTGGTYNEQFF.

This clonotype was observed at least ten times. This sequence joins TRBV27 and TRBJ2-7, with D perhaps matching TRBD2 (6 bases). The germline gives CDR1 MNHEY, CDR2 SMNVEV (reference sequence). CDR3 size: 15 residues. V lost 7 bases and J lost 3, with 19 bases in between. DNA of the CDR3: TGTGCCAGCAAATGGGACGCGGGGTCGAACTACGAGCAGTACTTC. Translation gives CASKWDAGSNYEQYF.

This clonotype was observed many times. This chain connects TRBV20-1 to TRBJ1-1, with TRBD1 as a possible D gene (6 bases). CDR1 is DFQATT, CDR2 SNEGSKA, per germline (reference sequence). The CDR3 is 13 residues long. Trimming removed 5 bases from V and 7 bases from J, with 17 bases in between. CDR3 loop: CSAASSTGREAFF. CDR3 nucleotides: TGCAGTGCTGCTTCCTCGACAGGTCGTGAAGCTTTCTTT.

The gene calls are TRBV7-9 and TRBJ2-7; possibly TRBD2 for D (6 bases). CDR1 and CDR2 from the germline V gene are SEHNR and FQNEAQ (reference sequence). There are 13 residues in the CDR3. The ends were cut back, 8 bases at V and 3 bases at J, with 14 bases in the middle. As DNA, the CDR3 is TGTGCCAGCGGCCCGGGACTGTTCTACGAGCAGTACTTC. Translation gives CASGPGLFYEQYF.

This clonotype has ten or more counts. The gene calls are TRBV20-1 and TRBJ1-1; 7 bases map to TRBD1. The CDR3 sequence is 13 residues long. Looked up from germline, CDR1 is DFQATT and CDR2 is SNEGSKA (reference sequence). Trimming cost V 0 bases and J 10 bases; bases outside gene matches: 8. CDR3 loop: CSARDPQGDGAFF. Here the CDR3 DNA reads TGCAGTGCTAGAGATCCGCAGGGGGATGGAGCTTTCTTT.

This clonotype turned up a few times. This sequence joins TRBV6-2 or TRBV6-3 and TRBJ2-1; TRBD2 agrees at 12 bases. The germline gives CDR1 MNHEY, CDR2 SVGEGT. J lost 4 bases, V lost 4 bases, and 5 bases had no gene match. There are 16 residues in the CDR3. CDR3 sequence reads: CASSFLGLAGYNEQFF. CDR3 in DNA: TGTGCCAGCAGTTTCCTTGGACTAGCGGGGTACAATGAGCAGTTCTTC.

The rearrangement uses TRBV7-3 and TRBJ2-2; the D is unclear. The germline V gene encodes CDR1 SGHTA and CDR2 FQGTGA. The CDR3 covers 12 residues. The ends were cut back, 9 bases at V and 1 base at J, with 6 bases in the middle. CDR3 region: CASGENTGELFF. The CDR3 nucleotides read TGTGCCAGTGGGGAGAACACCGGGGAGCTGTTTTTT.